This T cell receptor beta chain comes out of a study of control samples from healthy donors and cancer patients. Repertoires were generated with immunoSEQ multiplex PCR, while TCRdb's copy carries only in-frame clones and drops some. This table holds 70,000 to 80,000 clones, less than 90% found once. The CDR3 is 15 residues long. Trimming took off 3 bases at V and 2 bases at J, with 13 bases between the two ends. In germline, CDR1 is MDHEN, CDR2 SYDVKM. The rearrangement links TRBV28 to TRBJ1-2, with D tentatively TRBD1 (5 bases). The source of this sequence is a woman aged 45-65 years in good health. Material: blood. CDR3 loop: CASSFDSQGNYGYTF. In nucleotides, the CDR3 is TGTGCCAGCAGTTTTGACAGTCAAGGGAACTATGGCTACACCTTC.